A selection of T cell receptor beta chains follows, all from one sample in a study of OX40 agonist ivuxolimab in advanced cancers. TCRdb keeps only in-frame clones here, not all; method: immunoSEQ multiplex PCR. The table shows approximately 82,000 clones, with over 80% occurring only once. Sequencing used CD4+ or CD8+ T cells sorted from blood, obtained in a trial of the OX40 agonist ivuxolimab. Receptors originate from an adult with an advanced solid tumor such as melanoma, head and neck, liver or kidney cancer. Both conserved end residues are part of each CDR3. The D gene is left open where the match is weak. A row's size may be missing; if present it is once, few, many or a size class.

v_call: TRBV5-6; j_call: TRBJ1-4; d_call: .; clone_size: .; cdr3_nt: TGTGCCAGCAGCGGAAGGGAAAAACTGTTTTTT; cdr3_aa: CASSGREKLFF
v_call: TRBV2; j_call: TRBJ2-6; d_call: TRBD2; clone_size: .; cdr3_nt: TGTGCCAGCAGTGTTCAGCGGGGTCCCCGGGCCAACGTCCTGACTTTC; cdr3_aa: CASSVQRGPRANVLTF
v_call: TRBV5-4; j_call: TRBJ2-3; d_call: TRBD1; clone_size: .; cdr3_nt: TGTGCCAGCAGCTTTTTGACAGGGGCCTTGGGGGATACGCAGTATTTT; cdr3_aa: CASSFLTGALGDTQYF
v_call: TRBV2; j_call: TRBJ1-2; d_call: .; clone_size: once; cdr3_nt: TGTGCCAGCAGTGGAACAGGGATCCTCTCCGTGGACTATGGCTACACCTTC; cdr3_aa: CASSGTGILSVDYGYTF
v_call: TRBV19; j_call: TRBJ1-5; d_call: .; clone_size: .; cdr3_nt: TGTGCCAGTAGTACCCAAATAAATCAGCCCCAGCATTTT; cdr3_aa: CASSTQINQPQHF
v_call: TRBV23-1; j_call: TRBJ2-7; d_call: TRBD1; clone_size: few; cdr3_nt: TGCGCCAGCAGTCACCCATCAGGTTCGAGACAGGGGTACGAGCAGTACTTC; cdr3_aa: CASSHPSGSRQGYEQYF
v_call: TRBV7-9; j_call: TRBJ1-2; d_call: .; clone_size: .; cdr3_nt: TGTGCCAGCAGCCCCCTCGGGCAGGCAATTAACTATGGCTACACCTTC; cdr3_aa: CASSPLGQAINYGYTF
v_call: TRBV5-1; j_call: TRBJ2-7; d_call: TRBD1; clone_size: once; cdr3_nt: TGCGCCAGCACCCAGGGAAGGGGGCCCTACGAGCAGTACTTC; cdr3_aa: CASTQGRGPYEQYF
v_call: TRBV7-9; j_call: TRBJ2-2; d_call: TRBD2; clone_size: .; cdr3_nt: TGTGCCAGCAGCTTTACTTGGTCCCGCGGGGGGGCGCTTGGGGAGCTGTTTTTT; cdr3_aa: CASSFTWSRGGALGELFF
v_call: TRBV5-1; j_call: TRBJ2-3; d_call: TRBD1; clone_size: once; cdr3_nt: TGCGCCAGCAGCCCCGGACAGGCAGATACGCAGTATTTT; cdr3_aa: CASSPGQADTQYF
v_call: TRBV7-9; j_call: TRBJ2-6; d_call: .; clone_size: .; cdr3_nt: TGTGCCAGCAGCTCGTACACAGGGGCCAACGTCCTGACTTTC; cdr3_aa: CASSSYTGANVLTF
v_call: TRBV5-1; j_call: TRBJ1-2; d_call: .; clone_size: .; cdr3_nt: TGCGCCAGCAGCTTGGCCGAGGAAGGTGGTGGCTACACCTTC; cdr3_aa: CASSLAEEGGGYTF
v_call: TRBV11-2; j_call: TRBJ2-5; d_call: .; clone_size: .; cdr3_nt: TGTGCCAGCAGCTTGAGTGGGGAGACCCAGTACTTC; cdr3_aa: CASSLSGETQYF
v_call: TRBV6-5; j_call: TRBJ1-1; d_call: .; clone_size: .; cdr3_nt: TGTGCCAGCAGTTATAACACGGAGGGCACTGAAGCTTTCTTT; cdr3_aa: CASSYNTEGTEAFF
v_call: TRBV21-1; j_call: TRBJ1-1; d_call: .; clone_size: .; cdr3_nt: TGTGCCAGCAGCAAAGGTGTAGGGAGGAGAACTGAAGCTTTCTTT; cdr3_aa: CASSKGVGRRTEAFF
v_call: TRBV19; j_call: TRBJ2-3; d_call: .; clone_size: once; cdr3_nt: TGTGCCAGTAGTTCACTGGGACTGAAGAACACAGATACGCAGTATTTT; cdr3_aa: CASSSLGLKNTDTQYF
v_call: TRBV2; j_call: TRBJ1-2; d_call: TRBD1; clone_size: few; cdr3_nt: TGTGCCAGCAGGGGGACAGGTGGTGGCTACACCTTC; cdr3_aa: CASRGTGGGYTF
v_call: TRBV7-9; j_call: TRBJ2-7; d_call: .; clone_size: .; cdr3_nt: TGTGCCAGCAGTCTTACGACAGCCCCCTACGAGCAGTACTTC; cdr3_aa: CASSLTTAPYEQYF
v_call: TRBV10-3; j_call: TRBJ2-6; d_call: .; clone_size: .; cdr3_nt: TGTGCCATCAGTCAGGGTCCCTTGGGGGCCAACGTCCTGACTTTC; cdr3_aa: CAISQGPLGANVLTF
v_call: TRBV6-5; j_call: TRBJ1-2; d_call: .; clone_size: .; cdr3_nt: TGTGCCAGCAGGGGAGAGGGCTACACCTTC; cdr3_aa: CASRGEGYTF
v_call: TRBV5-4; j_call: TRBJ1-1; d_call: .; clone_size: .; cdr3_nt: TGTGCCAGCAGCTTGGGACAGGAGAACACTGAAGCTTTCTTT; cdr3_aa: CASSLGQENTEAFF
v_call: TRBV30; j_call: TRBJ1-5; d_call: .; clone_size: .; cdr3_nt: TGTGCCTGGAGCGGGAATAGCAATCAGCCCCAGCATTTT; cdr3_aa: CAWSGNSNQPQHF
v_call: TRBV10-1; j_call: TRBJ2-7; d_call: TRBD1; clone_size: few; cdr3_nt: TGCGCCAGCCGGGACAGTTACGAGCAGTACTTC; cdr3_aa: CASRDSYEQYF
v_call: TRBV5-1; j_call: TRBJ1-1; d_call: TRBD1; clone_size: few; cdr3_nt: TGCGCCAGCAGCTTGGCACCAACGGGACAGGATCAAGCTTTCTTT; cdr3_aa: CASSLAPTGQDQAFF
v_call: TRBV7-9; j_call: TRBJ2-5; d_call: TRBD1; clone_size: few; cdr3_nt: TGTGCCAGCCTTTCGCAGGGGGAAGAGACCCAGTACTTC; cdr3_aa: CASLSQGEETQYF
v_call: TRBV9; j_call: TRBJ2-5; d_call: .; clone_size: .; cdr3_nt: TGTGCCAGCAGCGTATCAGCAATAACGCAAGAGACCCAGTACTTC; cdr3_aa: CASSVSAITQETQYF
v_call: TRBV7-2; j_call: TRBJ2-2; d_call: .; clone_size: .; cdr3_nt: TGTGCCAGCAGCTTCCAGCACACCGGGGAGCTGTTTTTT; cdr3_aa: CASSFQHTGELFF
v_call: TRBV2; j_call: TRBJ2-7; d_call: TRBD1; clone_size: few; cdr3_nt: TGTGCCAGCCCAAAGGGGGACAGGGGGCCCCTCTCCTACGAGCAGTACTTC; cdr3_aa: CASPKGDRGPLSYEQYF
v_call: TRBV6-5; j_call: TRBJ1-5; d_call: .; clone_size: .; cdr3_nt: TGTGCCAGCAGACCCATGGGGGAATCCAATCAGCCCCAGCATTTT; cdr3_aa: CASRPMGESNQPQHF
v_call: TRBV4-1; j_call: TRBJ2-5; d_call: TRBD2; clone_size: .; cdr3_nt: TGCGCCAGCAGCCAAGTAGCGGGGGGGAAAGAGACCCAGTACTTC; cdr3_aa: CASSQVAGGKETQYF
v_call: TRBV18; j_call: TRBJ1-1; d_call: .; clone_size: .; cdr3_nt: TGTGCCAGCTCACGGTCAACAGGCATGAACACTGAAGCTTTCTTT; cdr3_aa: CASSRSTGMNTEAFF
v_call: TRBV6-6; j_call: TRBJ1-5; d_call: TRBD1; clone_size: .; cdr3_nt: TGTGCCAGCAGGACCGGACAGGGAGCGGGTCAGCCCCAGCATTTT; cdr3_aa: CASRTGQGAGQPQHF
v_call: TRBV10-3; j_call: TRBJ2-5; d_call: .; clone_size: .; cdr3_nt: TGTGCCATCAGTGGGCGGATAGAGAGGGAAACCCAGTACTTC; cdr3_aa: CAISGRIERETQYF
v_call: TRBV7-2; j_call: TRBJ1-4; d_call: .; clone_size: .; cdr3_nt: TGTGCCAGCAGCCGGGACGGCTTTAATGAAAAACTGTTTTTT; cdr3_aa: CASSRDGFNEKLFF
v_call: TRBV5-8; j_call: TRBJ2-5; d_call: TRBD1; clone_size: .; cdr3_nt: TGTGCCAGCAGCTTAAAGACAGGGGCTGAGACCCAGTACTTC; cdr3_aa: CASSLKTGAETQYF
v_call: TRBV5-1; j_call: TRBJ1-4; d_call: .; clone_size: .; cdr3_nt: TGCGCCAGCAGCAACCAGGGCAGGGGTGAAAAACTGTTTTTT; cdr3_aa: CASSNQGRGEKLFF
v_call: TRBV18; j_call: TRBJ2-1; d_call: TRBD2; clone_size: .; cdr3_nt: TGTGCCAGCTCGAGCGGGGGGGCCCTTAGGAATGAGCAGTTCTTC; cdr3_aa: CASSSGGALRNEQFF
v_call: TRBV18; j_call: TRBJ2-2; d_call: TRBD1; clone_size: .; cdr3_nt: TGTGCCAGCTCACCAAACACCGGGACAGAGAACACCGGGGAGCTGTTTTTT; cdr3_aa: CASSPNTGTENTGELFF
v_call: TRBV5-4; j_call: TRBJ2-7; d_call: TRBD1; clone_size: .; cdr3_nt: TGTGCCAGCAGCTTGGGTGGACAGGGGACCCACGAGCAGTACTTC; cdr3_aa: CASSLGGQGTHEQYF
v_call: TRBV5-1; j_call: TRBJ1-3; d_call: .; clone_size: .; cdr3_nt: TGCGCCAGCAGCCGTCAGGTCTCTGGAAACACCATATATTTT; cdr3_aa: CASSRQVSGNTIYF
v_call: TRBV7-2; j_call: TRBJ2-1; d_call: TRBD2; clone_size: .; cdr3_nt: TGTGCCAGCAGCTCACGCGGACTAGCGGGGAACTCCTACAATGAGCAGTTCTTC; cdr3_aa: CASSSRGLAGNSYNEQFF
v_call: TRBV6-5; j_call: TRBJ1-4; d_call: .; clone_size: .; cdr3_nt: TGTGCCAGCAGTTACGACACAGCAACTAATGAAAAACTGTTTTTT; cdr3_aa: CASSYDTATNEKLFF
v_call: TRBV7-2; j_call: TRBJ2-1; d_call: TRBD2; clone_size: .; cdr3_nt: TGTGCCAGCAGCTTCCTTACGGGACTAACCTACAATGAGCAGTTCTTC; cdr3_aa: CASSFLTGLTYNEQFF
v_call: TRBV4-3; j_call: TRBJ1-2; d_call: TRBD1; clone_size: .; cdr3_nt: TGCGCCAGCGGTTTCCAGGGGGTGGAGGGCTACACCTTC; cdr3_aa: CASGFQGVEGYTF
v_call: TRBV2; j_call: TRBJ2-1; d_call: .; clone_size: .; cdr3_nt: TGTGCCAGCAGTAGGACTGAGCAGTTCTTC; cdr3_aa: CASSRTEQFF
v_call: TRBV29-1; j_call: TRBJ1-2; d_call: TRBD1; clone_size: .; cdr3_nt: TGCAGCGTGACAGGGGGACTCTACTATGGCTACACCTTC; cdr3_aa: CSVTGGLYYGYTF